This T cell receptor beta chain was captured in a study of OX40 agonist ivuxolimab in advanced cancers. Overall study context: The dose-escalation group included hepatocellular carcinoma, melanoma, renal cell carcinoma and head and neck cancer. General study findings and limits: The CD4+ and CD8+ T cells in the blood had expanded clonally by week 6 at 0.1 to 3.0 mg/kg. Antigen specificity remained undetermined for the expanded peripheral T cells.

Germline V gene lookup returns CDR1 SGHTA and CDR2 FQGNSA. V was clipped by 5 bases and J by 0 bases; unmatched bases: 8. This CDR3 contains 19 residues. Peripheral blood came from all dose cohorts at three timepoints. A remark on this clone: Its antigen is unidentified.

Some clones are missing from TCRdb's copy, which holds only in-frame ones; the method was immunoSEQ multiplex PCR. The data contain approximately 89,000 clones, around 86% of them singletons. The sequencing here drew on CD4+ or CD8+ T cells sorted from blood, taken in a trial of the OX40 agonist ivuxolimab. The source is an adult with an advanced solid tumor such as melanoma, head and neck, liver or kidney cancer. The V call is TRBV7-2, the J call TRBJ2-3, with 16 bases that match TRBD2. CDR3 nucleotides: TGTGCCAGCAGCATACTGGGACTAGCGGGGGGGACTAGCACAGATACGCAGTATTTT. It specifies CASSILGLAGGTSTDTQYF.